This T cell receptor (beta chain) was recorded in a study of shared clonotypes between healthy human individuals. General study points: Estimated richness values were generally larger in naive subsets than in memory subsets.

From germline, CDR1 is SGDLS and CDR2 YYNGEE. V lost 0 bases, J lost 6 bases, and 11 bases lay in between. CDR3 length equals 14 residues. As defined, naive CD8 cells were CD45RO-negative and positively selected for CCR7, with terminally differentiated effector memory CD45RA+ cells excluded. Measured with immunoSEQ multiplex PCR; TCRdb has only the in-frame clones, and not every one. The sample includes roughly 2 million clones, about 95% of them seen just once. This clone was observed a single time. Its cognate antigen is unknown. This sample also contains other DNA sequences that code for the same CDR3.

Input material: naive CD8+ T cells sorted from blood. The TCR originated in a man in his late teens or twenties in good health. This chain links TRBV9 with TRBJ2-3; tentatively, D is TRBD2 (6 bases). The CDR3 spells CASSVVGTADTQYF. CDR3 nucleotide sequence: TGTGCCAGCAGCGTAGTCGGGACTGCCGATACGCAGTATTTT.